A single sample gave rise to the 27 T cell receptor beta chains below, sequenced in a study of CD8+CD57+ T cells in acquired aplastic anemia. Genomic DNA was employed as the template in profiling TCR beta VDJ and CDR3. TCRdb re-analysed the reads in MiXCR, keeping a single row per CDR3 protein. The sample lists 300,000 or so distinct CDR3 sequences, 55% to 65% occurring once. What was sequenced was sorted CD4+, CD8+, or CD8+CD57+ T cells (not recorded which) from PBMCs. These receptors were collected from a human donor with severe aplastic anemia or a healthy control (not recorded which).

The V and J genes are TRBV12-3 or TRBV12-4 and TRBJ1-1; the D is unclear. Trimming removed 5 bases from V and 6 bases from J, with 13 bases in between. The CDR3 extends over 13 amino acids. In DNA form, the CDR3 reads TGTGCCAGCAGTGCCCCTCTCGATTCTGAAGCTTTCTTT. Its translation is CASSAPLDSEAFF.

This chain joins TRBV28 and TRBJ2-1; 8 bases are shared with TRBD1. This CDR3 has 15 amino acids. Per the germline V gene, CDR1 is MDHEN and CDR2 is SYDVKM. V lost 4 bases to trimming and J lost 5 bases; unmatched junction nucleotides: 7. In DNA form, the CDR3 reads TGTGCCAGCAGTTCAGGCAGGGGGCACAACAATGAGCAGTTCTTC. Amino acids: CASSSGRGHNNEQFF.

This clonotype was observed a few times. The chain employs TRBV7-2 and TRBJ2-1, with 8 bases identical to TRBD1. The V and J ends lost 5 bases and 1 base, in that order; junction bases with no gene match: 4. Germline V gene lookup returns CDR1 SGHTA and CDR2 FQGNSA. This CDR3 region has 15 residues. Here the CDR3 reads CASSQDRGSYNEQFF. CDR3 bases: TGTGCCAGCAGCCAAGACAGGGGATCCTACAATGAGCAGTTCTTC. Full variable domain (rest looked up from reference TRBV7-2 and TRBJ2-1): GAGVSQSPSNKVTEKGKDVELRCDPISGHTALYWYRQSLGQGLEFLIYFQGNSAPDKSGLPSDRFSAERTGGSVSTLTIQRTQQEDSAVYLCASSQDRGSYNEQFFGPGTRLTVL.

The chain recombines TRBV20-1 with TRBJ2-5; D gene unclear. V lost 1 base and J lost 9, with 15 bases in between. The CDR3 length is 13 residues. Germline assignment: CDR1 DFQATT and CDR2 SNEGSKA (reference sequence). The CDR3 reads CSARGTLGEAQYF. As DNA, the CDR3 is TGCAGTGCTAGAGGCACTTTGGGTGAGGCCCAGTACTTC.

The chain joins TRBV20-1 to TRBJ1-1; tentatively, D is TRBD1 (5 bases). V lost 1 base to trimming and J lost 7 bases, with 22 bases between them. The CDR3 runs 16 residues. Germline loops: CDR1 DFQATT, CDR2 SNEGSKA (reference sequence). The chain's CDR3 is CSARASGARSYNEAFF. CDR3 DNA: TGCAGTGCTAGAGCTAGCGGGGCGCGATCCTACAATGAAGCTTTCTTT.

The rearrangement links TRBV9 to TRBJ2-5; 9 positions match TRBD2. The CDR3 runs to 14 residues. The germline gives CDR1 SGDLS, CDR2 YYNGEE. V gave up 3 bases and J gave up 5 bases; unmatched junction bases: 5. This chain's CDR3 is CASSGREGGETQYF. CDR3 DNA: TGTGCCAGCAGCGGGCGGGAGGGCGGTGAGACCCAGTACTTC. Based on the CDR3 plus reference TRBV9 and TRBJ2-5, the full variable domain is DSGVTQTPKHLITATGQRVTLRCSPRSGDLSVYWYQQSLDQGLQFLIQYYNGEERAKGNILERFSAQQFPDLHSELNLSSLELGDSALYFCASSGREGGETQYFGPGTRLLVL.

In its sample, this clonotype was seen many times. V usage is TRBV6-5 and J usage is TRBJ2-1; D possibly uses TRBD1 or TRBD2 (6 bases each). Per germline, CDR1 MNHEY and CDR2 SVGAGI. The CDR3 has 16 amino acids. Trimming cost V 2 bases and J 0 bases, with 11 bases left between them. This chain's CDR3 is CASSYIKGGSYNEQFF. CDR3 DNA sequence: TGTGCCAGCAGTTACATTAAGGGGGGCTCCTACAATGAGCAGTTCTTC.

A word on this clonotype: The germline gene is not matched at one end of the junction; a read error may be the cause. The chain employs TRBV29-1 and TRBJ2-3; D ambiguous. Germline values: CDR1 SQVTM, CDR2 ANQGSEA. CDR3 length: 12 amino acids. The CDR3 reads CSSYSTGDTQYF. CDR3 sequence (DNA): TGCAGCAGTTACTCGACGGGTGATACGCAGTACTTT.

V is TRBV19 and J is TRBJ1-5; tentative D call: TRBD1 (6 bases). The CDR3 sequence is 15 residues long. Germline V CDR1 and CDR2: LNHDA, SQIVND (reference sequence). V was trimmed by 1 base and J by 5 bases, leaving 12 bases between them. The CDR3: CASSIGGLRDQPQHF. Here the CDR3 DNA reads TGTGCCAGTAGTATAGGGGGGCTGAGGGATCAGCCCCAGCATTTT.

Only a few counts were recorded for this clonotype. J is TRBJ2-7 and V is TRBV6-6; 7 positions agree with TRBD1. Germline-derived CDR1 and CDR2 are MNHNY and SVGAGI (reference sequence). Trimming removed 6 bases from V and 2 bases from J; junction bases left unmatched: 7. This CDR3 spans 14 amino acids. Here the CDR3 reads CASSLTTGTYEQYF. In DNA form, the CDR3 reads TGTGCCAGCAGCTTGACGACAGGGACCTACGAGCAGTACTTC.

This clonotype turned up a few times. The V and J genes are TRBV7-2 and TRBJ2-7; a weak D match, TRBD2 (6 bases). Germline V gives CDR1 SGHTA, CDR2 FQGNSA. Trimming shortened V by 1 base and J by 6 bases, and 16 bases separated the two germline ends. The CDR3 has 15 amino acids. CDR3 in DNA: TGTGCCAGCAGCTTAGACGGGAGAAAACAGGTCGAGCAGTACTTC. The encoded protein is CASSLDGRKQVEQYF.

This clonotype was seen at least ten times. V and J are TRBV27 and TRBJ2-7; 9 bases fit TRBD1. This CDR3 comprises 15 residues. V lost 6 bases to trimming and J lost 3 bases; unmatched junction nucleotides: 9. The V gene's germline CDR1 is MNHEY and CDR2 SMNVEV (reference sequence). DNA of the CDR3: TGTGCCAGCAGCTCCGGACAGGGGAGCGTCTACGAGCAGTACTTC. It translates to CASSSGQGSVYEQYF.

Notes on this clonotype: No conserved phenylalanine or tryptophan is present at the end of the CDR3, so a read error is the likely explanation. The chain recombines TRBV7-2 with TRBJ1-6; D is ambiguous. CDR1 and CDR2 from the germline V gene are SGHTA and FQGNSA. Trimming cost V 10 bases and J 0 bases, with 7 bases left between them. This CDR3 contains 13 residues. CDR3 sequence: CAIQSSYNSPLHL. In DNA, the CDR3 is TGTGCCATCCAGAGCTCCTATAATTCACCCCTCCACCTT.

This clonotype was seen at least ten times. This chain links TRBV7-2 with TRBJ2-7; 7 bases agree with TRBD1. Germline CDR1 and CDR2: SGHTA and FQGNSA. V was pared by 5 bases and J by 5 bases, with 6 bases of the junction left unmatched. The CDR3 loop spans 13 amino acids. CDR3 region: CASSRDRDHEQYF. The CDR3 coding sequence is TGTGCCAGCAGCCGTGACAGGGATCACGAGCAGTACTTC.

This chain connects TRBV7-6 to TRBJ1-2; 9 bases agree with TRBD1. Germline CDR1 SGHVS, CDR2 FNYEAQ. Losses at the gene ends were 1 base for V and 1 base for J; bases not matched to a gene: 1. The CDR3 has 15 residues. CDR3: CASSLGTGVNYGYTF. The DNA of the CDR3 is TGTGCCAGCAGCTTAGGGACAGGGGTTAACTATGGCTACACCTTC.

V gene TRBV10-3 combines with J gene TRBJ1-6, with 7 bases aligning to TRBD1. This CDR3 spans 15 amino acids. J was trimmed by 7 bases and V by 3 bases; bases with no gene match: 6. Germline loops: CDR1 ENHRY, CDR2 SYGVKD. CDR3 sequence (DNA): TGTGCCATCAGTGATGCAGGGGGAATCAATTCACCCCTCCACTTT. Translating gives CAISDAGGINSPLHF.

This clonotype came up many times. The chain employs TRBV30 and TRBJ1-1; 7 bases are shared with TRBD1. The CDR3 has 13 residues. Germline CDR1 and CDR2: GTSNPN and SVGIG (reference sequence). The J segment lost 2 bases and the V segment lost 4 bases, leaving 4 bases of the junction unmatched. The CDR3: CAWNRGGNTEAFF. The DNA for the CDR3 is TGTGCCTGGAACAGGGGCGGAAACACTGAAGCTTTCTTT.

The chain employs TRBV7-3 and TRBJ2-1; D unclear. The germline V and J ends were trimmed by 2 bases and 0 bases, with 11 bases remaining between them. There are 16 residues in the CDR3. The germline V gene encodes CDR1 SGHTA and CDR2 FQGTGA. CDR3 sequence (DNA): TGTGCCAGCAGCTTATATAAAGCGAGCTCCTACAATGAGCAGTTCTTC. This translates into CASSLYKASSYNEQFF.

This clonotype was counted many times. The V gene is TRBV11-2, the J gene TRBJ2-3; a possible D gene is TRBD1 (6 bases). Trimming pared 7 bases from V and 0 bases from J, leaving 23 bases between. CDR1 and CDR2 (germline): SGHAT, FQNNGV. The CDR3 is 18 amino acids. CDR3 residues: CASTSLSLRDISTDTQYF. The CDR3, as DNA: TGTGCCAGCACCTCCCTGAGTCTCCGGGACATCAGCACAGATACGCAGTATTTT.

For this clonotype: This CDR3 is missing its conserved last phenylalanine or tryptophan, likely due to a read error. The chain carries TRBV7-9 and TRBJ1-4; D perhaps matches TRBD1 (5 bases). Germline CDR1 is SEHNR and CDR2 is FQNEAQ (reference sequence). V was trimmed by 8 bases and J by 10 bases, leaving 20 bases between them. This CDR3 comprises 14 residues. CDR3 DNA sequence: TGTGCCAGCCGAACAGACGGGGGGGGTGCAAAACTGTTTATT. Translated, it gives CASRTDGGGAKLFI.

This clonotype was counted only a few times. The CDR3 DNA sequence: TGTGCCAGCAGAAACTACCATGGGGATGGCTACACCTTC. It translates to CASRNYHGDGYTF. This sequence joins TRBV6-1 and TRBJ1-2, with D unclear. V lost 6 bases to trimming and J lost 6 bases, with 14 bases between them. The CDR3 spans 13 residues. Looked up from germline, CDR1 is MNHNS and CDR2 is SASEGT.

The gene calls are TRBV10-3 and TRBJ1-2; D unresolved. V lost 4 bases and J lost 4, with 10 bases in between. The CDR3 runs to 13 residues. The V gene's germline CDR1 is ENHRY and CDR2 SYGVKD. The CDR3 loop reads CAISGRRRYGYTF. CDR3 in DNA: TGTGCCATCAGTGGGCGGCGTCGCTATGGCTACACCTTC.

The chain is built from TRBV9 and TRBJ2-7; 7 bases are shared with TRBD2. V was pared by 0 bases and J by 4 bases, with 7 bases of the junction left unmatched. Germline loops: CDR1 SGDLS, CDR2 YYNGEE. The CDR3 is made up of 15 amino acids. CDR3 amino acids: CASSVVPSGQYEQYF. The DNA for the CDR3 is TGTGCCAGCAGCGTAGTTCCTAGCGGTCAATACGAGCAGTACTTC.

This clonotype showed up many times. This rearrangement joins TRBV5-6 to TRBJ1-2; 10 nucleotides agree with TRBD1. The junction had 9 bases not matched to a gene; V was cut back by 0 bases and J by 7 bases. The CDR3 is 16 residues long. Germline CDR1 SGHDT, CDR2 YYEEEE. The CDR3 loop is CASSLVPDRGQGGYTF. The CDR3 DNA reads TGTGCCAGCAGCTTGGTACCCGACAGGGGGCAGGGTGGCTACACCTTC. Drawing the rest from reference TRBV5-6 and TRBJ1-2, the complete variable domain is DAGVTQSPTHLIKTRGQQVTLRCSPKSGHDTVSWYQQALGQGPQFIFQYYEEEERQRGNFPDRFSGHQFPNYSSELNVNALLLGDSALYLCASSLVPDRGQGGYTFGSGTRLTVV.

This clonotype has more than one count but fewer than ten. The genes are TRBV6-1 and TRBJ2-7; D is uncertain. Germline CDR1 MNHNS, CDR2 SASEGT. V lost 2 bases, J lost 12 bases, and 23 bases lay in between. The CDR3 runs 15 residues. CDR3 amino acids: CASSERVENFEPLYV. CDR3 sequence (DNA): TGTGCCAGCAGTGAAAGGGTCGAGAATTTCGAACCCCTGTACGTC.

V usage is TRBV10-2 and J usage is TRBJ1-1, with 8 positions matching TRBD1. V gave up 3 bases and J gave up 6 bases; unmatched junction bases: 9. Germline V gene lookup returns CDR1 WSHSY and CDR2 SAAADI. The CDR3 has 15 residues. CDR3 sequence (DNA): TGCGCCAGCAGTGATCAGGGGGCTAGTGTCGCTGAAGCTTTCTTT. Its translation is CASSDQGASVAEAFF.

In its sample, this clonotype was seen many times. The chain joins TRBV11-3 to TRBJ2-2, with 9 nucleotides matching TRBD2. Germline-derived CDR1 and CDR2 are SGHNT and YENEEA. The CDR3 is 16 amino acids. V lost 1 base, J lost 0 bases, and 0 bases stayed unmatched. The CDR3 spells CASSLGLAANTGELFF. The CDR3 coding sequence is TGTGCCAGCAGCTTAGGACTAGCGGCGAACACCGGGGAGCTGTTTTTT.